This TCR beta chain originates from a study of CD8 T cells in ankylosing spondylitis. Study-wide points: Reported data indicate significant enrichment of disease-linked clones within matched ankylosing spondylitis synovial fluid. Apparently characteristic of ankylosing spondylitis blood was a TCR beta motif (about 8 highly homologous variants).

TCR beta libraries were made by quantitative 5'-RACE with molecular barcodes. TCRdb reprocessed the 5' RACE reads with MiXCR, giving one entry per CDR3 protein. The data contain 290,000 or so distinct CDR3 sequences, about 20% of them singletons. This clonotype was detected many times. The antigen is unknown. V was shortened by 2 bases and J by 4 bases, with 6 bases between the two germline ends. The CDR3 has 13 amino acids. The chain links TRBV12-3 or TRBV12-4 to TRBJ1-3, with D unclear. Sequencing was carried out using blood, either unsorted or a sorted T cell fraction (not recorded which). The TCR sequence derives from a female donor with ankylosing spondylitis or in good health (not recorded which). CDR3 sequence (DNA): TGTGCCAGCAGTTTATTCAGGGGAAACACCATATATTTT. It codes for CASSLFRGNTIYF.